What follows are 29 T cell receptor beta chains derived from one specimen sequenced in a study of blood T cell repertoires in COVID-19 (dated by TCRdb to between 2020 and 2021). The library was built by means of the immunoSEQ multiplex PCR assay. TCRdb took this table from immuneACCESS and kept in-frame rearrangements with V and J called. Such tables lack part of the clones; where checked against another copy, unresolved V genes explain under half of the gap, and the rest is unexplained. This sample lists 60,000 or so clones; roughly 85% were detected once. Around 19% of the sample lies in the top ten. The sequencing input was peripheral blood. The receptors were gathered from a human donor in a cohort sampled during active COVID-19.

This chain connects TRBV19 to TRBJ2-5, with 12 nucleotides matching TRBD2. This CDR3 contains 17 residues. The V gene's germline CDR1 is LNHDA and CDR2 SQIVND (reference sequence). The trim removed 3 bases at V and 2 bases at J, leaving 7 bases unmatched. CDR3 sequence reads: CASSMWLAGGRQETQYF. The CDR3 DNA is TGTGCCAGTAGTATGTGGCTAGCGGGGGGGCGGCAAGAGACCCAGTACTTC. The variable domain in full, completed from reference TRBV19 and TRBJ2-5, reads DGGITQSPKYLFRKEGQNVTLSCEQNLNHDAMYWYRQDPGQGLRLIYYSQIVNDFQKGDIAEGYSVSREKKESFPLTVTSAQKNPTAFYLCASSMWLAGGRQETQYFGPGTRLLVL.

The CDR3 bases are TGTGCCTGGGGTCAGGGTTTAGTGGGAGGAAACACCATATATTTT. This sequence encodes CAWGQGLVGGNTIYF. The rearrangement links TRBV30 to TRBJ1-3; D is possibly TRBD1 (5 bases). V lost 5 bases to trimming and J lost 4 bases, with 18 bases between them. The CDR3 is 15 amino acids. Germline V lookup: CDR1 GTSNPN, CDR2 SVGIG (reference sequence).

This chain connects TRBV24-1 to TRBJ2-7; tentatively, D is TRBD1 (5 bases). The CDR3 is 16 residues long. V lost 2 bases and J 0 bases, leaving 13 bases between the germline ends. Germline V gene sequence: CDR1 KGHDR, CDR2 SFDVKD. As DNA, the CDR3 is TGTGCCACCAGTGATTCTGCGACAGCCCACTCCTACGAGCAGTACTTC. Translated: CATSDSATAHSYEQYF.

This rearrangement joins TRBV7-2 to TRBJ2-7; D call uncertain. From germline, CDR1 is SGHTA and CDR2 FQGNSA. There are 11 residues in the CDR3. Between the trimmed V and J ends, which lost 5 bases and 6 bases, there was a span of 8 bases. CDR3 loop: CASSPSREQYF. CDR3 DNA: TGTGCCAGCAGCCCCAGTCGCGAGCAGTACTTC.

The chain has TRBV19 and TRBJ1-1; D unclear. Germline-derived CDR1 and CDR2 are LNHDA and SQIVND (reference sequence). CDR3 length: 16 residues. Trimming removed 4 bases from V and 0 bases from J, with 15 bases in between. CDR3 sequence reads: CASSTSSDFMNTEAFF. For the CDR3, the DNA is TGTGCCAGTAGTACGAGCTCGGACTTCATGAACACTGAAGCTTTCTTT.

Written as DNA, the CDR3 is TGTGCCAGCAGTCGGACAGGGCAATCGAGTGCCGGGGGCTACACCTTC. Protein product: CASSRTGQSSAGGYTF. This chain uses TRBV9 with TRBJ1-2, with 8 bases lining up with TRBD1. This CDR3 has 16 amino acids. Germline CDR1 SGDLS, CDR2 YYNGEE. V shed 5 bases and J 8 bases; nucleotides not matched to a gene: 17.

The gene calls are TRBV12-5 and TRBJ2-5; TRBD2 agrees at 8 bases. V shed 3 bases and J 2 bases; nucleotides not matched to a gene: 8. Per germline, CDR1 LGHNT and CDR2 FRNRAP. This CDR3 region has 16 residues. The CDR3 loop is CASGFMTGGKQETQYF. In DNA, the CDR3 is TGTGCTAGTGGTTTTATGACGGGGGGGAAACAAGAGACCCAGTACTTC. The full variable domain, completed using reference TRBV12-5 and TRBJ2-5, is DARVTQTPRHKVTEMGQEVTMRCQPILGHNTVFWYRQTMMQGLELLAYFRNRAPLDDSGMPKDRFSAEMPDATLATLKIQPSEPRDSAVYFCASGFMTGGKQETQYFGPGTRLLVL.

The rearrangement joins TRBV6-1 to TRBJ1-2; tentatively, D is TRBD1 (5 bases). Trimming left V 2 bases short and J 2 bases short, with 12 bases between. Germline assignment: CDR1 MNHNS and CDR2 SASEGT. This CDR3 comprises 15 residues. The CDR3 DNA reads as TGTGCCAGCAGTGAATTTACTCAGGGAAACTATGGCTACACCTTC. This gives the protein CASSEFTQGNYGYTF.

The gene calls are TRBV9 and TRBJ2-2; 10 nucleotides align to TRBD2. With 4 bases clipped from V and 4 bases from J, the junction kept 4 bases outside the gene matches. This CDR3 spans 15 amino acids. The germline V gene encodes CDR1 SGDLS and CDR2 YYNGEE. The DNA of the CDR3 is TGTGCCAGCAGCACGAGCGGGGGGGCCACCGGGGAGCTGTTTTTT. It is translated as CASSTSGGATGELFF. The full variable domain, in which reference TRBV9 and TRBJ2-2 provide the parts outside the CDR3, is DSGVTQTPKHLITATGQRVTLRCSPRSGDLSVYWYQQSLDQGLQFLIQYYNGEERAKGNILERFSAQQFPDLHSELNLSSLELGDSALYFCASSTSGGATGELFFGEGSRLTVL.

The rearrangement uses TRBV3-1 (or the pseudogene TRBV3-2) and TRBJ1-5; no clear D gene. Trimming left V 0 bases short and J 1 base short, with 4 bases between. Germline values: CDR1 LGHDT, CDR2 YNNKEL (reference sequence). CDR3 length: 14 amino acids. The CDR3 loop reads CASSQDGSNQPQHF. Here the CDR3 DNA reads TGTGCCAGCAGCCAAGATGGCAGCAATCAGCCCCAGCATTTT.

The V and J genes are TRBV7-8 and TRBJ2-7; 7 nucleotides match TRBD2. The V segment lost 5 bases and the J segment 7 bases; nucleotides outside the gene matches: 14. Germline assignment: CDR1 SGHVS and CDR2 FQNEAQ. The CDR3 totals 15 residues. CDR3 protein: CASSPNPPGRGEQYF. For the CDR3, the DNA is TGTGCCAGCAGCCCGAACCCCCCGGGGCGGGGGGAGCAGTACTTC.

This clone has a single count. This chain connects TRBV18 to TRBJ1-2; possible D gene TRBD1, 5 bases. Germline CDR1 is KGHSH and CDR2 is LQKENI. With 2 bases removed from V and 2 bases from J, the gap between germline ends came to 9 bases. The CDR3 spans 14 residues. The CDR3 nucleotides are TGTGCCAGCTCACCAGGGGCCAAGAACTATGGCTACACCTTC. Its translation is CASSPGAKNYGYTF.

The rearrangement uses TRBV30 and TRBJ1-5, with a weak D call TRBD1 (6 bases). Germline loops: CDR1 GTSNPN, CDR2 SVGIG (reference sequence). Trimming stripped 2 bases from V and 5 bases from J, with 10 bases between. The CDR3 loop spans 13 amino acids. CDR3 region: CAWSRGTDQPQHF. The DNA for the CDR3 is TGTGCCTGGAGTAGGGGGACGGATCAGCCCCAGCATTTT.

The rearrangement links TRBV27 to TRBJ2-7; the D gene is possibly TRBD1 (5 bases). CDR3 length equals 17 residues. V was trimmed by 0 bases and J by 7 bases, leaving 22 bases between them. The germline V gene has CDR1 MNHEY and CDR2 SMNVEV (reference sequence). CDR3 DNA sequence: TGTGCCAGCAGTTTATCGGGCCCACAGGCCAACCTTGGAGAGCAGTACTTC. This codes for CASSLSGPQANLGEQYF.

The gene calls are TRBV7-2 and TRBJ2-5; 7 bases line up with TRBD2. Trimming at V came to 3 bases and at J to 2 bases, leaving 6 bases not matched to a gene. Germline loops: CDR1 SGHTA, CDR2 FQGNSA. The CDR3 extends over 15 amino acids. CDR3 sequence: CASSLASGWQETQYF. The CDR3 DNA follows: TGTGCCAGCAGCTTGGCTAGCGGTTGGCAAGAGACCCAGTACTTC.

The chain employs TRBV5-1 and TRBJ2-2, with D maybe TRBD2 (6 bases). This CDR3 comprises 14 residues. Between the trimmed V and J ends, which lost 6 bases and 1 base, there was a span of 10 bases. CDR1 is SGHRS, CDR2 YFSETQ, per germline. CDR3 sequence: CASKGTENTGELFF. CDR3 nucleotide sequence: TGCGCCAGCAAGGGGACTGAGAACACCGGGGAGCTGTTTTTT.

The chain links TRBV4-3 to TRBJ2-6; 7 bases fit TRBD2. V shed 4 bases and J 2 bases; nucleotides not matched to a gene: 11. The germline V gene has CDR1 LGHNA and CDR2 YSLEER. This CDR3 is built from 18 residues. CDR3 bases: TGCGCCAGCAGCCCGCGATGGGGGGGGAGACCTGGGGCCAACGTCCTGACTTTC. Its protein is CASSPRWGGRPGANVLTF.

This clone has just a few counts. The CDR3 nucleotides read TGTGCCACCAGTGAAACAGGGAGAGGTGGCTACACCTTC. Its translation is CATSETGRGGYTF. J is TRBJ1-2 and V is TRBV24-1; tentative D call: TRBD1 (6 bases). The V end was cut by 4 bases, the J end by 7 bases, with 12 bases between. CDR3 length equals 13 residues. Germline V lookup: CDR1 KGHDR, CDR2 SFDVKD.

The rearrangement uses TRBV7-2 and TRBJ2-5; 7 positions agree with TRBD1. This CDR3 has 15 residues. V dropped 1 base and J dropped 5; count of bases not matched to a gene: 7. Per germline, CDR1 SGHTA and CDR2 FQGNSA. For the CDR3, the DNA is TGTGCCAGCAGCTTAGTGACAGGGTCAGGGGAGACCCAGTACTTC. It yields the protein CASSLVTGSGETQYF.

The V call is TRBV6-6, the J call TRBJ1-1, with D unresolved. Trimming took off 7 bases at V and 4 bases at J, with 13 bases between the two ends. The CDR3 contains 13 residues. Germline V gene sequence: CDR1 MNHNY, CDR2 SVGAGI (reference sequence). DNA of the CDR3: TGTGCCAGCACCCAGTCGTGGAGCACTGAAGCTTTCTTT. It codes for CASTQSWSTEAFF.

The chain employs TRBV30 and TRBJ2-6; tentatively, D is TRBD2 (6 bases). V was pared by 2 bases and J by 0 bases, with 8 bases between. Germline CDR1 and CDR2: GTSNPN and SVGIG (reference sequence). This CDR3 contains 15 residues. CDR3 sequence: CAWSHGGSGANVLTF. The CDR3 bases are TGTGCCTGGAGTCACGGGGGCTCTGGGGCCAACGTCCTGACTTTC.

V and J are TRBV3-1 (or the pseudogene TRBV3-2) and TRBJ2-7; D unclear. CDR3 length: 14 residues. The germline CDR1 and CDR2 sequences are LGHDT and YNNKEL (reference sequence). The germline V and J ends were trimmed by 1 base and 0 bases, with 7 bases remaining between them. The CDR3 DNA reads as TGTGCCAGCAGCCAAGCCAACAGCTCCTACGAGCAGTACTTC. Its translation is CASSQANSSYEQYF.

This sequence joins TRBV6-5 and TRBJ1-1; D is possibly TRBD1 (5 bases). V shed 7 bases and J shed 1 base, with 10 bases lying between them. The CDR3 is 13 residues long. CDR1 MNHEY and CDR2 SVGAGI come from the germline V gene. The chain's CDR3 is CASTLTGNTEAFF. DNA for the CDR3: TGTGCCAGCACCCTAACAGGGAACACTGAAGCTTTCTTT.

This clone occurred a few times. This chain uses TRBV2 with TRBJ2-5; 9 nucleotides line up with TRBD1. The length of the CDR3 is 15 residues. From germline, CDR1 is SNHLY and CDR2 FYNNEI. With 7 bases clipped from V and 2 bases from J, the junction kept 8 bases outside the gene matches. The CDR3 sequence: CASNTPGQGQETQYF. DNA for the CDR3: TGTGCCAGCAATACTCCGGGACAGGGACAAGAGACCCAGTACTTC.

V and J are TRBV7-2 and TRBJ1-2; TRBD1 matches at 8 bases. J was trimmed by 5 bases and V by 5 bases; bases with no gene match: 7. The CDR3 is 14 residues long. Germline values: CDR1 SGHTA, CDR2 FQGNSA. CDR3 region: CASSKGQGRYGYTF. CDR3 coding DNA: TGTGCCAGCAGCAAAGGACAGGGAAGATATGGCTACACCTTC. Full variable domain (rest looked up from reference TRBV7-2 and TRBJ1-2): GAGVSQSPSNKVTEKGKDVELRCDPISGHTALYWYRQSLGQGLEFLIYFQGNSAPDKSGLPSDRFSAERTGGSVSTLTIQRTQQEDSAVYLCASSKGQGRYGYTFGSGTRLTVV.

This rearrangement joins TRBV3-1 (or the pseudogene TRBV3-2) to TRBJ2-5, with 10 bases matching TRBD2. V was clipped by 4 bases and J by 5 bases; unmatched bases: 16. Germline values: CDR1 LGHDT, CDR2 YNNKEL (reference sequence). The CDR3 loop spans 18 amino acids. The chain's CDR3 is CASSLLGSGGALGETQYF. The CDR3 region has the DNA TGTGCCAGCAGCCTACTAGGGAGCGGGGGGGCCCTTGGGGAGACCCAGTACTTC.

This rearrangement joins TRBV29-1 to TRBJ2-3; 7 bases align to TRBD2. Germline assignment: CDR1 SQVTM and CDR2 ANQGSEA. V lost 0 bases and J lost 1; bases outside the gene matches: 1. The CDR3 is made up of 14 amino acids. The CDR3 nucleotides are TGCAGCGTTGAAGATGGGGGGGGCACAGATACGCAGTATTTT. It codes for CSVEDGGGTDTQYF.

The chain recombines TRBV7-2 with TRBJ1-4; TRBD1 aligns across 8 bases. The V and J ends lost 4 bases and 7 bases, in that order; junction bases with no gene match: 8. The CDR3 loop spans 15 amino acids. The V gene's germline CDR1 is SGHTA and CDR2 FQGNSA. In DNA form, the CDR3 reads TGTGCCAGCAGCTCCCAGGGGGCGGGCGGTGAAAAACTGTTTTTT. It is translated as CASSSQGAGGEKLFF. The variable domain in full, with the rest retrieved from reference TRBV7-2 and TRBJ1-4, is GAGVSQSPSNKVTEKGKDVELRCDPISGHTALYWYRQSLGQGLEFLIYFQGNSAPDKSGLPSDRFSAERTGGSVSTLTIQRTQQEDSAVYLCASSSQGAGGEKLFFGSGTQLSVL.

The chain employs TRBV5-1 and TRBJ1-4, with 9 bases that match TRBD1. This CDR3 contains 14 residues. Unmatched junction bases numbered 3, after V lost 2 bases and J lost 7 bases. The germline V gene encodes CDR1 SGHRS and CDR2 YFSETQ. The CDR3 reads CASSLQGASEKLFF. DNA for the CDR3: TGCGCCAGCAGCTTACAGGGGGCTAGTGAAAAACTGTTTTTT. The complete variable domain, with remaining parts taken from reference TRBV5-1 and TRBJ1-4, reads KAGVTQTPRYLIKTRGQQVTLSCSPISGHRSVSWYQQTPGQGLQFLFEYFSETQRNKGNFPGRFSGRQFSNSRSEMNVSTLELGDSALYLCASSLQGASEKLFFGSGTQLSVL.